Shown below are 21 T cell receptor beta chains from a single sample sequenced in a study of neurological immune-mediated disorders. TCRdb passed the 5' RACE reads through MiXCR, listing each CDR3 protein once. The table shows roughly 89,000 distinct CDR3 sequences, with 2% to 3% occurring only once. Sequenced input: PBMCs. Receptors were obtained from a woman aged 25-40 years with multiple sclerosis.

This clonotype has a handful of counts. The chain employs TRBV6-2 or TRBV6-3 and TRBJ1-1, with unresolved D. V lost 7 bases and J 1 base, leaving 16 bases between the germline ends. The CDR3 length is 15 residues. Germline V CDR1 and CDR2: MNHEY, SVGEGT. The CDR3 sequence is CASIEQRTANTEAFF. Here the CDR3 DNA reads TGTGCCAGCATTGAACAACGAACGGCGAACACTGAAGCTTTCTTT.

This clonotype was found many times. V usage is TRBV5-1 and J usage is TRBJ2-2, with 8 bases identical to TRBD1. The trim removed 3 bases at V and 6 bases at J, leaving 4 bases unmatched. The CDR3 has 14 residues. CDR1 and CDR2 (germline): SGHRS, YFSETQ. The CDR3: CASSSTGVAGELFF. The DNA of the CDR3 is TGCGCCAGCAGCTCGACAGGGGTGGCCGGGGAGCTGTTTTTT.

In its sample, this clonotype was seen many times. This chain uses TRBV10-2 with TRBJ2-1; D call uncertain. Germline values: CDR1 WSHSY, CDR2 SAAADI. V lost 6 bases, J lost 3 bases, and 6 bases lay in between. The CDR3 spans 12 residues. This CDR3 is CASRHNYNEQFF. In nucleotides, the CDR3 is TGCGCCAGCAGACACAACTACAATGAGCAGTTCTTC.

At least ten counts were recorded for this clonotype. This sequence joins TRBV12-3 or TRBV12-4 and TRBJ1-1, with D hard to call. This CDR3 comprises 13 residues. V lost 5 bases, J lost 2 bases, and 9 bases lay in between. The CDR3 bases are TGTGCCAGCAGTGCCACCCTCAACACTGAAGCTTTCTTT. It encodes CASSATLNTEAFF.

In its sample, this clonotype was seen many times. The chain links TRBV20-1 to TRBJ1-2, with D unclear. The ends were cut back, 0 bases at V and 3 bases at J, with 8 bases in the middle. CDR1 DFQATT and CDR2 SNEGSKA come from the germline V gene (reference sequence). This CDR3 contains 13 residues. The CDR3 DNA is TGCAGTGCTAGAGATCTTAGGGACTATGGCTACACCTTC. Residues: CSARDLRDYGYTF.

This clonotype was seen at least ten times. V and J are TRBV6-5 and TRBJ2-5; D may be TRBD1 or TRBD2 (5 bases each). V was cut by 6 bases and J by 4 bases, with 18 bases left in between. Per germline, CDR1 MNHEY and CDR2 SVGAGI. The CDR3 contains 15 residues. The CDR3 loop reads CASSPMGESGETQYF. In nucleotides, the CDR3 is TGTGCCAGCAGCCCAATGGGGGAATCGGGAGAGACCCAGTACTTC.

This clonotype was seen ten or more times. The chain is built from TRBV7-8 and TRBJ1-1; D is unresolved. There are 13 residues in the CDR3. The germline V and J ends were trimmed by 2 bases and 1 base, with 5 bases remaining between them. Per the germline V gene, CDR1 is SGHVS and CDR2 is FQNEAQ. Written as DNA, the CDR3 is TGTGCCAGCAGCTTATTCGGGAACACTGAAGCTTTCTTT. Amino acids: CASSLFGNTEAFF. Variable domain in full (rest from reference TRBV7-8 and TRBJ1-1): GAGVSQSPRYKVAKRGQDVALRCDPISGHVSLFWYQQALGQGPEFLTYFQNEAQLDKSGLPSDRFFAERPEGSVSTLKIQRTQQEDSAVYLCASSLFGNTEAFFGQGTRLTVV.

A word on this clonotype: It may be a read error: a sequence one base away is much more abundant. Lacking the conserved final phenylalanine or tryptophan, this CDR3 likely reflects a read error. V usage is TRBV12-3 or TRBV12-4 and J usage is TRBJ1-1; D gene unclear. V was pared by 1 base and J by 1 base, with 13 bases between. The CDR3 sequence is 16 residues long. The CDR3 protein is CASSLGQGMGNTEAFL. The DNA of the CDR3 is TGTGCCAGCAGTTTAGGTCAAGGGATGGGGAACACTGAAGCTTTCCTT.

This clonotype was seen at least ten times. This chain joins TRBV25-1 and TRBJ2-7, with D tentatively TRBD1 (5 bases). Per the germline V gene, CDR1 is MGHDK and CDR2 is SYGVNS. The CDR3 is made up of 11 amino acids. The ends were cut back, 10 bases at V and 6 bases at J, with 13 bases in the middle. The CDR3 protein is CATRRVGEQYF. CDR3 DNA sequence: TGTGCCACCCGCAGGGTAGGCGAGCAGTACTTC.

Ten or more counts support this clonotype. The chain links TRBV5-5 to TRBJ2-1; D is undetermined. Germline CDR1 SGHKS, CDR2 YYEKEE (reference sequence). The CDR3 is made up of 12 amino acids. The V end was cut by 0 bases, the J end by 15 bases, with 13 bases between. The CDR3 spells CASSLGGPERFF. For the CDR3, the DNA is TGTGCCAGCAGCTTGGGAGGCCCGGAGAGGTTCTTC.

This clonotype has ten or more counts. The chain has TRBV6-2 or TRBV6-3 and TRBJ2-1, with 8 bases matching TRBD2. This CDR3 comprises 14 residues. Losses at the gene ends were 2 bases for V and 8 bases for J; bases not matched to a gene: 5. Looked up from germline, CDR1 is MNHEY and CDR2 is SVGEGT. The CDR3 bases are TGTGCCAGCAGTTACCAGGGACTAGTGGATGAGCAGTTCTTC. Protein sequence: CASSYQGLVDEQFF.

This clonotype appeared many times. V usage is TRBV14 and J usage is TRBJ2-7, with D unresolved. V was trimmed by 4 bases and J by 3 bases, leaving 16 bases between them. CDR3 length: 15 amino acids. Germline loops: CDR1 SGHDN, CDR2 FVKESK. CDR3 sequence (DNA): TGTGCCAGCAGCCGAATGCAGACCAAGGACTACGAGCAGTACTTC. It yields the protein CASSRMQTKDYEQYF.

In its sample, this clonotype was seen many times. In DNA, the CDR3 is TGTGCCAGCAGTTCAATCGACAGATCCTACGAGCAGTACTTC. This translates into CASSSIDRSYEQYF. V gene TRBV6-5 combines with J gene TRBJ2-7, with D possibly being TRBD1 (5 bases). The CDR3 extends over 14 amino acids. Germline V lookup: CDR1 MNHEY, CDR2 SVGAGI. V gave up 4 bases and J gave up 1 base, with 11 bases separating them.

The chain employs TRBV20-1 and TRBJ2-3; 9 nucleotides line up with TRBD2. The V gene end was trimmed by 6 bases and the J gene end by 1 base; junction bases not matched to a gene: 8. This CDR3 is built from 15 residues. Germline V gene lookup returns CDR1 DFQATT and CDR2 SNEGSKA (reference sequence). CDR3 coding DNA: TGCAGTGCGCTGGGTAGCGGGAGTCGCACAGATACGCAGTATTTT. Protein sequence: CSALGSGSRTDTQYF.

Ten or more counts support this clonotype. The V call is TRBV28, the J call TRBJ1-1; D gene uncertain. Germline lookup yields CDR1 MDHEN and CDR2 SYDVKM. The V and J ends lost 0 bases and 1 base respectively, with 9 bases between them. CDR3 size: 15 residues. DNA for the CDR3: TGTGCCAGCAGTTTATGGGGGATGGGGAACACTGAAGCTTTCTTT. This encodes CASSLWGMGNTEAFF.

At least ten counts were recorded for this clonotype. This rearrangement joins TRBV7-9 to TRBJ2-7; D is tentatively TRBD1 or TRBD2 (6 bases each). The CDR3 extends over 15 amino acids. Germline CDR1 reads SEHNR; CDR2 reads FQNEAQ (reference sequence). Deletions cut 5 bases from V and 1 base from J, with 15 bases between. The CDR3 sequence is CASSPWGAPSYEQYF. The CDR3 region has the DNA TGTGCCAGCAGCCCGTGGGGGGCCCCTTCCTACGAGCAGTACTTC.

This clonotype was counted many times. The rearrangement joins TRBV25-1 to TRBJ1-4; D gene unclear. Germline CDR1 MGHDK, CDR2 SYGVNS. V was trimmed by 2 bases and J by 8 bases, leaving 3 bases between them. The CDR3 spans 11 residues. CDR3 sequence (DNA): TGTGCCAGCAGTGAAGGAGAAAAACTGTTTTTT. Its translation: CASSEGEKLFF.

This clonotype was detected many times. The chain recombines TRBV25-1 with TRBJ2-7; D is perhaps TRBD1 (6 bases). Germline assignment: CDR1 MGHDK and CDR2 SYGVNS. V lost 3 bases and J 2 bases, leaving 11 bases between the germline ends. The CDR3 sequence is 14 residues long. The CDR3 spells CASSDVGGAYEQYF. The CDR3 nucleotides are TGTGCCAGCAGTGACGTAGGGGGTGCCTACGAGCAGTACTTC.

This clonotype has at least ten counts. The chain links TRBV27 to TRBJ1-2; D not resolved. The V and J ends lost 3 bases and 4 bases respectively, with 12 bases between them. This CDR3 comprises 14 residues. CDR1 is MNHEY and CDR2 is SMNVEV in the germline V gene (reference sequence). The CDR3 DNA sequence: TGTGCCAGCAGTTTTAGTCGGTCGGGCTATGGCTACACCTTC. Protein sequence: CASSFSRSGYGYTF.

This clonotype has a count of ten or more. The chain combines TRBV5-1 with TRBJ2-3, with 8 bases matching TRBD1. CDR1 SGHRS and CDR2 YFSETQ come from the germline V gene. CDR3 length: 15 amino acids. V lost 0 bases, J lost 4 bases, and 4 bases stayed unmatched. CDR3 bases: TGCGCCAGCAGCTTGGGTAACAGGGGGGCAGATACGCAGTATTTT. Its protein is CASSLGNRGADTQYF. Full variable domain (missing parts from reference TRBV5-1 and TRBJ2-3): KAGVTQTPRYLIKTRGQQVTLSCSPISGHRSVSWYQQTPGQGLQFLFEYFSETQRNKGNFPGRFSGRQFSNSRSEMNVSTLELGDSALYLCASSLGNRGADTQYFGPGTRLTVL.

The sample holds many counts of this clonotype. This chain connects TRBV5-6 to TRBJ1-4; no clear D. Germline CDR1 SGHDT, CDR2 YYEEEE. The CDR3 extends over 13 amino acids. V gave up 4 bases and J gave up 5 bases, with 9 bases separating them. Here the CDR3 DNA reads TGTGCCAGCAGCGTCGACGGGAATGAAAAACTGTTTTTT. Its protein is CASSVDGNEKLFF.